This T cell receptor (beta chain) was obtained from a study of blood T cell repertoires in COVID-19. Study-wide context: PBMCs, B-cell-depleted T cells, or T cells were the source of the cDNA or gDNA that made up the material.

The CDR3 runs to 16 residues. V lost 11 bases and J lost 6, with 25 bases in between. The germline V gene encodes CDR1 SNHLY and CDR2 FYNNEI. Assay: immunoSEQ multiplex PCR; the TCRdb copy retains only in-frame clones and omits some. The sample records under 350,000 clones, 85% being singletons. This TCR was sampled from a human donor in a cohort sampled during active COVID-19. The V and J genes are TRBV2 and TRBJ2-2, with D unresolved. Input material: peripheral blood. The DNA for the CDR3 is TGTGCCGGCTCCCCCTCGGCTAGTCGTTTAGCCGGGGAGCTGTTTTTT. This translates into CAGSPSASRLAGELFF.